This T cell receptor (beta chain) was retrieved from a study of blood T cell repertoires in COVID-19. About the research overall: T cells, B-cell-depleted T cells, or PBMCs provided the cDNA or gDNA that served as material.

Donors in Cohort 3 who had recovered were those with two negative PCRs, healthcare professional clearance, or resolution of their symptoms. J lost 7 bases, V lost 0 bases, and 3 bases had no gene match. Germline V gene data show CDR1 as SGDLS and CDR2 as YYNGEE. CDR3 size: 14 residues. Here immunoSEQ multiplex PCR was the method, and the copy in TCRdb shows in-frame clones only, minus some. The data show hundreds of thousands of clones, 88% seen once. This clone was observed a few times. Other DNA sequences in this sample translate to the same CDR3. The material sequenced was PBMCs or T cells enriched from blood (not recorded which). The chain links TRBV9 to TRBJ1-4; TRBD1 aligns across 7 bases. The clonotype was recovered from a woman aged 55-69 years who had recovered from COVID-19. The CDR3 here is CASSVGQGGEKLFF. In DNA form, the CDR3 reads TGTGCCAGCAGCGTAGGACAGGGAGGTGAAAAACTGTTTTTT.